The present T cell receptor (beta chain) was sequenced within a study of post-analysis software for immune sequencing data. Tagging with unique molecular identifiers was a feature of the TCR beta cDNA libraries. The authors obtained roughly 500,000 cDNA molecules from approximately 0.91 to 9.4 million T cells. TCRdb re-analysed the PCR reads in MiXCR, keeping a single row per CDR3 protein. Here the sample spans 450,000 to 700,000 distinct CDR3 sequences, around 44% being singletons. Regarding the study as a whole: Batch-matched samples strongly co-clustered by F measure.

With regard to this clonotype: As yet, its antigen is unknown.

The sample was blood. The clonotype comes from a girl aged 5 to 17 with multiple sclerosis.

CDR3 sequence reads: CSVDKQGAGTDTQYF. The CDR3 DNA reads as TGCAGCGTGGACAAACAGGGGGCAGGCACAGATACGCAGTATTTT. The chain carries TRBV29-1 and TRBJ2-3; 9 bases align to TRBD1. J lost 1 base, V lost 6 bases, and 8 bases had no gene match. CDR3 length equals 15 residues. Per germline, CDR1 SQVTM and CDR2 ANQGSEA.